This record concerns one T cell receptor beta chain sequence. Antigen unknown. This CDR3 has 16 residues. J lost 1 base, V lost 4 bases, and 6 bases had no gene match. Germline V lookup: CDR1 LNHDA, CDR2 SQIVND (reference sequence). This specimen belongs to a study of cytomegalovirus exposure and HLA in healthy donors. The PCR had 60 Vbeta and 13 Jbeta primers. TCRdb's table, derived via immunoSEQ multiplex PCR, lists solely in-frame clones and lacks some. The data contain 30,000 to 40,000 clones, about 80% of them seen just once; the ten biggest clones take up approximately 10%. Study results and limitations: Most observed TCR sequences were rare, whereas some public TCRs were detected in many donors. A prior analysis recorded that most TCR beta V segments were productive about 87% or about 30% of the time. In a later analysis, TCR association rates varied by HLA locus: DRB1 most, HLA-C fewest.

The receptor was derived from a woman aged 18-30 years in good health and CMV-seropositive. Source material: PBMCs. This chain connects TRBV19 to TRBJ2-4, with TRBD1 identical over 8 bases. The CDR3 here is CASSTQGARAKNIQYF. Written as DNA, the CDR3 is TGTGCCAGTAGTACCCAGGGGGCGCGGGCCAAAAACATTCAGTACTTC.